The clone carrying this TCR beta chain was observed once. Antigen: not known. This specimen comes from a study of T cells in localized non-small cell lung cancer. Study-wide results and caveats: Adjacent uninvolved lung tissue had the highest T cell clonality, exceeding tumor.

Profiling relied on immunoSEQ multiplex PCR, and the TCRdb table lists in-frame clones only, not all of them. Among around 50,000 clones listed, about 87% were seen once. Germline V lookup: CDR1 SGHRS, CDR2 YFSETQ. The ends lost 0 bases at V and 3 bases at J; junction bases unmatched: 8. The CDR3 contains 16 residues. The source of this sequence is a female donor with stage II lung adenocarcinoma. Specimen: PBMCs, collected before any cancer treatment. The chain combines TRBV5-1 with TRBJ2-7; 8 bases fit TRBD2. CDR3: CASSLGDRGGLYEQYF. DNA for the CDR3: TGCGCCAGCAGCTTGGGGGATCGCGGGGGGCTCTACGAGCAGTACTTC.